One sample yielded the 24 T cell receptor beta chains listed below, sequenced in a study of identical twins (dated by TCRdb to between 2015 and 2016). Receptor amplification or capture employed 5' RACE. Sequencing used an Illumina HiSeq 2000. TCRdb cleaned the public reads at Q25 with fastp, built clones with MiXCR and kept in-frame beta chains. Merged by CDR3 protein, the rows form single entries marked with the most common genes and DNA. This sample lists 450,000 to 600,000 distinct CDR3 sequences; around 20% were detected once. The ten largest make up approximately 0.52% of the sample. A further study also used this sample, focusing on yellow fever vaccine responses in identical twins.

The sequencing sample was made of CD4+ T cells sorted from blood. The receptors originated from a woman younger than 35 in good health.

The chain recombines TRBV5-1 with TRBJ2-7; possible D gene TRBD1, 5 bases. CDR3 length equals 13 residues. Germline CDR1 reads SGHRS; CDR2 reads YFSETQ. The germline V and J ends were trimmed by 0 bases and 7 bases, with 11 bases remaining between them. Here the CDR3 reads CASSLGSGFEQYV. Here the CDR3 DNA reads TGCGCCAGCAGCTTGGGGTCAGGGTTTGAGCAGTACGTC.

The chain recombines TRBV6-5 with TRBJ2-1; D gene uncertain. V was trimmed by 4 bases and J by 10 bases, leaving 14 bases between them. Per germline, CDR1 MNHEY and CDR2 SVGAGI. CDR3 size: 13 residues. The chain's CDR3 is CASSSLPRLEQFF. The CDR3 nucleotides read TGTGCCAGCAGTTCCCTCCCTAGACTGGAGCAGTTCTTC.

This clonotype was seen only a few times. This chain joins TRBV12-3 or TRBV12-4 and TRBJ2-2; D unclear. This CDR3 has 16 amino acids. V lost 6 bases to trimming and J lost 1 base, with 15 bases between them. The CDR3 loop is CASRPITGLNTGELFF. The DNA for the CDR3 is TGTGCCAGCAGGCCGATTACTGGGTTGAACACCGGGGAGCTGTTTTTT.

This clonotype was observed a handful of times. V is TRBV10-3 and J is TRBJ1-2; maybe TRBD1 (5 bases). Per germline, CDR1 ENHRY and CDR2 SYGVKD. This CDR3 region has 14 residues. With 0 bases removed from V and 7 bases from J, the gap between germline ends came to 12 bases. The chain's CDR3 is CAISESGEISGYTF. The CDR3 DNA sequence: TGTGCCATCAGTGAGTCGGGGGAAATAAGTGGCTACACCTTC.

This chain uses TRBV24-1 with TRBJ2-3, with 9 bases matching TRBD2. Germline V lookup: CDR1 KGHDR, CDR2 SFDVKD. The V segment lost 1 base and the J segment 1 base; nucleotides outside the gene matches: 2. CDR3 length: 16 residues. The CDR3 nucleotides are TGTGCCACCAGTGATTTAGTAGCGGGGGGCACAGATACGCAGTATTTT. It encodes CATSDLVAGGTDTQYF.

The rearrangement joins TRBV4-1 to TRBJ2-7, with a possible D match to TRBD1 (6 bases). This CDR3 contains 16 residues. The V gene's germline CDR1 is MGHRA and CDR2 YSYEKL. V lost 0 bases to trimming and J lost 4 bases, with 16 bases between them. The CDR3 DNA sequence: TGCGCCAGCAGCCAAGAAGTTGGACAGAATCCATACGAGCAGTACTTC. It specifies CASSQEVGQNPYEQYF.

This clonotype was found many times. The CDR3 DNA sequence: TGTGCCAGCAGTTTTTCACCCGGGGAGCTGTTTTTT. Encoded protein: CASSFSPGELFF. The gene calls are TRBV27 and TRBJ2-2; D not resolved. Germline lookup yields CDR1 MNHEY and CDR2 SMNVEV (reference sequence). The CDR3 is made up of 12 amino acids. V gave up 3 bases and J gave up 6 bases, with 5 bases separating them.

This clonotype was detected a few times. The chain uses TRBV12-3 or TRBV12-4 and TRBJ2-1, with 7 bases fitting TRBD2. V was clipped by 5 bases and J by 5 bases; unmatched bases: 12. The CDR3 is 16 amino acids. The CDR3 sequence: CASSLAGLKLNNEQFF. As DNA, the CDR3 is TGTGCCAGCAGTCTCGCGGGACTAAAATTAAACAATGAGCAGTTCTTC.

This clonotype was observed a handful of times. A read error may produce the germline difference seen at one junction end. This chain links TRBV20-1 with TRBJ2-1; 10 bases fit TRBD2. Germline V gene sequence: CDR1 DFQATT, CDR2 SNEGSKA (reference sequence). This CDR3 is built from 11 residues. This CDR3 reads CSASTGTSDHF. CDR3 DNA sequence: TGCAGTGCGAGCACCGGGACTAGCGATCACTTC.

The V call is TRBV12-3 or TRBV12-4, the J call TRBJ2-3, with 9 bases matching TRBD2. The CDR3 extends over 15 amino acids. Losses at the gene ends were 6 bases for V and 4 bases for J; bases not matched to a gene: 8. DNA of the CDR3: TGTGCCAGCAGGGGGGGGCTAGCGGGGCCAGATACGCAGTATTTT. It translates to CASRGGLAGPDTQYF.

The chain employs TRBV19 and TRBJ2-6; D ambiguous. V was trimmed by 0 bases and J by 0 bases, leaving 3 bases between them. The CDR3 is made up of 15 amino acids. From germline, CDR1 is LNHDA and CDR2 SQIVND (reference sequence). The CDR3 loop reads CASSIENSGANVLTF. In DNA, the CDR3 is TGTGCCAGTAGTATAGAAAACTCTGGGGCCAACGTCCTGACTTTC. Together with reference TRBV19 and TRBJ2-6, the CDR3 gives the full variable domain: DGGITQSPKYLFRKEGQNVTLSCEQNLNHDAMYWYRQDPGQGLRLIYYSQIVNDFQKGDIAEGYSVSREKKESFPLTVTSAQKNPTAFYLCASSIENSGANVLTFGAGSRLTVL.

The chain uses TRBV6-4 and TRBJ1-5; D remains unclear. The germline V and J ends were trimmed by 4 bases and 6 bases, with 16 bases remaining between them. CDR1 is MRHNA and CDR2 is SNTAGT in the germline V gene. CDR3 length: 15 amino acids. DNA for the CDR3: TGTGCCAGCAGTGCAACTCATTCCGCCGGTCAGCCCCAGCATTTT. Translated: CASSATHSAGQPQHF.

Here the CDR3 reads CASSYSRAGEADTQYF. The CDR3 region has the DNA TGTGCCAGCAGTTACTCGAGAGCCGGCGAGGCAGATACGCAGTATTTT. This chain links TRBV6-5 with TRBJ2-3; D remains unclear. Germline values: CDR1 MNHEY, CDR2 SVGAGI. Trimming cost V 0 bases and J 4 bases, with 14 bases left between them. The CDR3 runs to 16 residues.

This chain connects TRBV9 to TRBJ2-3; TRBD2 aligns across 9 bases. Germline assignment: CDR1 SGDLS and CDR2 YYNGEE. V was clipped by 3 bases and J by 6 bases; unmatched bases: 14. The CDR3 loop spans 17 amino acids. CDR3 protein: CASSERGSGRSSDTQYF. The CDR3, as DNA: TGTGCCAGCAGCGAGAGGGGTAGCGGGAGAAGTTCCGATACGCAGTATTTT.

This clonotype has more than one count but fewer than ten. The gene calls are TRBV12-3 or TRBV12-4 and TRBJ1-2; D gene unclear. V was pared by 5 bases and J by 8 bases, with 9 bases between. CDR3 length equals 11 residues. CDR3: CASSQASGYTF. DNA of the CDR3: TGTGCCAGCAGTCAAGCTAGCGGCTACACCTTC.

This chain connects TRBV7-6 to TRBJ2-2, with 7 bases that match TRBD1. Germline CDR1 is SGHVS and CDR2 is FNYEAQ. J was trimmed by 6 bases and V by 0 bases; bases with no gene match: 4. The CDR3 sequence is 15 residues long. Here the CDR3 reads CASSLADRTSGELFF. In DNA, the CDR3 is TGTGCCAGCAGCTTAGCGGACAGGACTTCCGGGGAGCTGTTTTTT.

The chain is built from TRBV7-2 and TRBJ2-5; no reliable D call. Trimming shortened V by 1 base and J by 5 bases, and 11 bases separated the two germline ends. Germline V gene data show CDR1 as SGHTA and CDR2 as FQGNSA. The CDR3 extends over 14 amino acids. The CDR3 sequence: CASSLGGLRETQYF. Here the CDR3 DNA reads TGTGCCAGCAGCTTAGGGGGATTGCGGGAGACCCAGTACTTC.

This clonotype was found a few times. V gene TRBV3-1 combines with J gene TRBJ1-6; D is undetermined. This CDR3 has 15 residues. From germline, CDR1 is LGHDT and CDR2 YNNKEL (reference sequence). Trimming took 4 bases from V and 8 from J, leaving 15 bases between them. This CDR3 is CASSRKNIGDSPLHF. CDR3 nucleotide sequence: TGTGCCAGCAGCCGAAAAAACATCGGGGATTCACCCCTCCACTTT.

This clonotype was found a few times. The chain links TRBV6-1 to TRBJ2-7, with 8 bases aligning to TRBD2. Germline assignment: CDR1 MNHNS and CDR2 SASEGT. The trim removed 6 bases at V and 2 bases at J, leaving 6 bases unmatched. The CDR3 length is 14 residues. The CDR3 coding sequence is TGTGCCAGCAGGGCACGGGGGGGGGCCTACGAGCAGTACTTC. Its protein is CASRARGGAYEQYF.

This clonotype was seen a few times. The chain joins TRBV15 to TRBJ2-5; D might be TRBD1 (6 bases). Trimming removed 1 base at V and 2 bases at J, with 11 bases between. CDR1 is LNHNV, CDR2 YYDKDF, per germline (reference sequence). The CDR3 consists of 15 residues. Here the CDR3 DNA reads TGTGCCACCAGCAGAGTCAGGGGACATCAAGAGACCCAGTACTTC. This codes for CATSRVRGHQETQYF.

This clonotype was picked up a small number of times. The genes are TRBV7-7 and TRBJ2-2; D unresolved. The CDR3 sequence is 15 residues long. The V gene's germline CDR1 is SSHAT and CDR2 FNYEAQ (reference sequence). Between the trimmed V and J ends, which lost 3 bases and 3 bases, there was a span of 11 bases. The CDR3 DNA reads as TGTGCCAGCAGCTTCTCCCCCACAGACACCGGGGAGCTGTTTTTT. Translating gives CASSFSPTDTGELFF.

The gene calls are TRBV5-1 and TRBJ1-5; D gene unclear. CDR3 length: 13 residues. The V gene's germline CDR1 is SGHRS and CDR2 YFSETQ. The ends were cut back, 4 bases at V and 4 bases at J, with 9 bases in the middle. The CDR3 nucleotides read TGCGCCAGCAGCGTCTCCCAGAATCAGCCCCAGCATTTT. As protein: CASSVSQNQPQHF.

The chain is built from TRBV2 and TRBJ2-6; D call uncertain. Germline values: CDR1 SNHLY, CDR2 FYNNEI. The CDR3 is 13 amino acids. Deletions cut 9 bases from V and 0 bases from J, with 6 bases between. The CDR3: CARRPSGANVLTF. DNA for the CDR3: TGTGCCAGGAGACCCTCTGGGGCCAACGTCCTGACTTTC.

V gene TRBV2 combines with J gene TRBJ2-1; 12 bases are shared with TRBD2. The CDR3 loop spans 15 amino acids. Germline CDR1 SNHLY, CDR2 FYNNEI. With 8 bases clipped from V and 2 bases from J, the junction kept 4 bases outside the gene matches. CDR3 amino acids: CASSTSGSPYNEQFF. The CDR3 DNA reads TGTGCCAGCTCGACTAGCGGGAGTCCCTACAATGAGCAGTTCTTC. Full variable domain (remainder filled in from reference TRBV2 and TRBJ2-1): EPEVTQTPSHQVTQMGQEVILRCVPISNHLYFYWYRQILGQKVEFLVSFYNNEISEKSEIFDDQFSVERPDGSNFTLKIRSTKLEDSAMYFCASSTSGSPYNEQFFGPGTRLTVL.